These 26 T cell receptor beta chains were sequenced from one sample in a study of control samples from healthy donors and cancer patients. Generated by immunoSEQ multiplex PCR, the TCRdb table keeps only in-frame clones and is missing some. The table includes 250,000 to 300,000 clones, around 80% detected once. Sequenced input: PBMCs. The receptors shown here come from a woman in her sixties or seventies with lung cancer.

The chain recombines TRBV5-1 with TRBJ2-1; unclear D gene. Trimming stripped 4 bases from V and 3 bases from J, with 14 bases between. The germline V gene has CDR1 SGHRS and CDR2 YFSETQ. The CDR3 is 15 amino acids. The CDR3 region has the DNA TGCGCCAGCAGCCCAGGTTGGACGAACTACAATGAGCAGTTCTTC. Its translation is CASSPGWTNYNEQFF.

This chain joins TRBV7-3 and TRBJ2-1, with no clear D. The V end lost 2 bases, the J end lost 4 bases, and 12 bases lay between the germline ends. Germline loops: CDR1 SGHTA, CDR2 FQGTGA. CDR3 size: 15 residues. CDR3 sequence (DNA): TGTGCCAGCAGCTTAGCGGTCTCTTATTACAATGAGCAGTTCTTC. This translates into CASSLAVSYYNEQFF.

This chain connects TRBV2 to TRBJ2-3, with 8 bases identical to TRBD2. V dropped 7 bases and J dropped 2; count of bases not matched to a gene: 11. CDR1 is SNHLY and CDR2 is FYNNEI in the germline V gene. This CDR3 contains 16 residues. The CDR3 spells CASKIGHSGNTDTQYF. Here the CDR3 DNA reads TGTGCCAGCAAGATAGGGCATAGCGGGAACACAGATACGCAGTATTTT.

This clone has more than one count but fewer than ten. This chain links TRBV6-1 with TRBJ1-3; D may be TRBD1 (5 bases). V was trimmed by 2 bases and J by 0 bases, leaving 23 bases between them. Per the germline V gene, CDR1 is MNHNS and CDR2 is SASEGT. The CDR3 is 20 amino acids. The CDR3 here is CASSERGFRGGGSSGNTIYF. The CDR3 coding sequence is TGTGCCAGCAGTGAAAGAGGATTTCGGGGGGGTGGAAGCTCTGGAAACACCATATATTTT.

The rearrangement joins TRBV5-1 to TRBJ2-3, with 9 bases identical to TRBD2. Germline CDR1 and CDR2: SGHRS and YFSETQ. V was pared by 4 bases and J by 0 bases, with 15 bases of the junction left unmatched. The CDR3 extends over 19 amino acids. CDR3 nucleotides: TGCGCCAGCAGCCTACTTTCCCCCTCTAGCGGGGTTAGCACAGATACGCAGTATTTT. Amino acid sequence: CASSLLSPSSGVSTDTQYF.

The V gene is TRBV19, the J gene TRBJ2-1; TRBD2 matches 9 bases. The germline gives CDR1 LNHDA, CDR2 SQIVND (reference sequence). The CDR3 has 13 amino acids. Losses at the gene ends were 5 bases for V and 7 bases for J; bases not matched to a gene: 3. The CDR3 reads CASSGLAKNEQFF. CDR3 nucleotides: TGTGCCAGTAGTGGACTAGCGAAGAATGAGCAGTTCTTC.

The chain couples TRBV2 to TRBJ1-1; TRBD1 might be the D (6 bases). Germline V CDR1 and CDR2: SNHLY, FYNNEI. CDR3 size: 12 residues. Trimming removed 6 bases from V and 10 bases from J, with 15 bases in between. The CDR3 region has the DNA TGTGCCAGCAGGATGCAACAGGGAGCAGCTTTCTTT. Translation: CASRMQQGAAFF. The full variable domain, with the rest looked up from reference TRBV2 and TRBJ1-1, is EPEVTQTPSHQVTQMGQEVILRCVPISNHLYFYWYRQILGQKVEFLVSFYNNEISEKSEIFDDQFSVERPDGSNFTLKIRSTKLEDSAMYFCASRMQQGAAFFGQGTRLTVV.

The chain is built from TRBV5-1 and TRBJ1-6, with 7 positions matching TRBD1. The ends lost 0 bases at V and 0 bases at J; junction bases unmatched: 6. Germline V gives CDR1 SGHRS, CDR2 YFSETQ. The length of the CDR3 is 18 residues. In DNA, the CDR3 is TGCGCCAGCAGCTTGGCCGGGACAGCTAGCTCCTATAATTCACCCCTCCACTTT. This encodes CASSLAGTASSYNSPLHF. The full variable domain, rest sourced from reference TRBV5-1 and TRBJ1-6, is KAGVTQTPRYLIKTRGQQVTLSCSPISGHRSVSWYQQTPGQGLQFLFEYFSETQRNKGNFPGRFSGRQFSNSRSEMNVSTLELGDSALYLCASSLAGTASSYNSPLHFGNGTRLTVT.

The chain links TRBV11-2 to TRBJ1-2; tentative D call: TRBD1 (6 bases). Trimming took 0 bases from V and 4 from J, leaving 9 bases between them. The CDR3 has 14 amino acids. The V gene's germline CDR1 is SGHAT and CDR2 FQNNGV. The chain's CDR3 is CASSLEPGAYGYTF. The CDR3 DNA reads as TGTGCCAGCAGCTTAGAGCCAGGGGCCTATGGCTACACCTTC.

In this sample, this clone turned up once. The chain links TRBV3-1 (or the pseudogene TRBV3-2) to TRBJ2-7; D perhaps matches TRBD2 (6 bases). This CDR3 has 13 amino acids. Germline V gene lookup returns CDR1 LGHDT and CDR2 YNNKEL (reference sequence). V was clipped by 4 bases and J by 3 bases, with 10 bases between them. The CDR3 region has the DNA TGTGCCAGCAGCCTCAGCGGGTACTACGAGCAGTACTTC. Amino acid sequence: CASSLSGYYEQYF.

This chain connects TRBV5-4 to TRBJ2-7, with 10 bases lining up with TRBD1. The CDR3 has 15 amino acids. Germline CDR1 is SGHNT and CDR2 is YYREEE (reference sequence). The V segment lost 3 bases and the J segment 6 bases; nucleotides outside the gene matches: 9. CDR3 region: CASSSRQGAWGEQYF. The CDR3 DNA follows: TGTGCCAGCAGCTCTCGACAGGGGGCGTGGGGCGAGCAGTACTTC.

This chain connects TRBV18 to TRBJ2-1, with 10 bases fitting TRBD2. The germline V gene encodes CDR1 KGHSH and CDR2 LQKENI. V trimming: 0 bases; J trimming: 4 bases; junction bases outside the gene matches: 3. This CDR3 is 16 amino acids long. In DNA form, the CDR3 reads TGTGCCAGCTCACCACCGAGGACTAGCGGATACAATGAGCAGTTCTTC. This sequence encodes CASSPPRTSGYNEQFF.

The chain joins TRBV19 to TRBJ2-3; weak D call: TRBD2 (6 bases). Germline V CDR1 and CDR2: LNHDA, SQIVND (reference sequence). The CDR3 consists of 16 residues. V was shortened by 7 bases and J by 2 bases, with 19 bases between the two germline ends. CDR3 residues: CASNPSDDLFTDTQYF. Written as DNA, the CDR3 is TGTGCCAGTAACCCTAGCGACGACCTCTTCACAGATACGCAGTATTTT.

This rearrangement joins TRBV18 to TRBJ2-1; 13 nucleotides match TRBD2. Trimming cost V 3 bases and J 4 bases; bases outside gene matches: 6. Germline V lookup: CDR1 KGHSH, CDR2 LQKENI. The CDR3 has 17 amino acids. DNA for the CDR3: TGTGCCAGCTCACCCCGAGGACTAGCGGGGGAGTACAATGAGCAGTTCTTC. Its translation is CASSPRGLAGEYNEQFF.

This chain links TRBV5-6 with TRBJ1-5; D possibly corresponds to TRBD1 (6 bases). Looked up from germline, CDR1 is SGHDT and CDR2 is YYEEEE. The V and J ends lost 0 bases and 6 bases respectively, with 10 bases between them. The CDR3 consists of 14 residues. The CDR3 nucleotides are TGTGCCAGCAGCTTGGAGGGGGTCGCTCAGCCCCAGCATTTT. Its protein is CASSLEGVAQPQHF.

The chain uses TRBV19 and TRBJ1-2; D is undetermined. The V and J ends lost 7 bases and 4 bases respectively, with 13 bases between them. CDR3 length equals 13 residues. Per germline, CDR1 LNHDA and CDR2 SQIVND (reference sequence). CDR3 DNA sequence: TGTGCCAGTACCGCCGACCGGTTCTATGGCTACACCTTC. It yields the protein CASTADRFYGYTF.

The rearrangement links TRBV15 to TRBJ2-5, with 7 bases matching TRBD1. Germline V gene sequence: CDR1 LNHNV, CDR2 YYDKDF (reference sequence). There are 15 residues in the CDR3. J gave up 4 bases and V 4 bases, and 9 bases lay outside the gene matches. CDR3 coding DNA: TGTGCCACCAGCACTGAACAGGGGTTCGGAGAGACCCAGTACTTC. This gives the protein CATSTEQGFGETQYF.

The J gene is TRBJ2-7, the V gene TRBV6-5; D remains unclear. CDR1 MNHEY and CDR2 SVGAGI come from the germline V gene. Deletions cut 6 bases from V and 2 bases from J, with 11 bases between. The CDR3 length is 13 residues. The CDR3 sequence: CASSPDITYEQYF. CDR3 nucleotide sequence: TGTGCCAGCAGCCCCGACATCACCTACGAGCAGTACTTC.

This chain links TRBV27 with TRBJ2-1; tentatively, D is TRBD1 or TRBD2 (5 bases each). Trimming left V 3 bases short and J 5 bases short, with 14 bases between. The CDR3 has 15 amino acids. Looked up from germline, CDR1 is MNHEY and CDR2 is SMNVEV (reference sequence). In DNA, the CDR3 is TGTGCCAGCAGTTTCCGGGACGGCGGAAACAATGAGCAGTTCTTC. Amino acids: CASSFRDGGNNEQFF.

The chain couples TRBV7-4 to TRBJ1-4; tentatively, D is TRBD1 (5 bases). Germline lookup yields CDR1 SGHVT and CDR2 SQSDAQ. This CDR3 has 19 residues. V shed 5 bases and J shed 0 bases, with 22 bases lying between them. The CDR3 loop is CASSPEVRFQGATNEKLFF. The CDR3 nucleotides read TGTGCCAGCAGCCCAGAAGTCCGGTTCCAGGGAGCAACTAATGAAAAACTGTTTTTT.

The V gene is TRBV25-1, the J gene TRBJ1-2; 8 bases are shared with TRBD1. Per germline, CDR1 MGHDK and CDR2 SYGVNS. Germline trimming cut 3 bases from V and 6 bases from J; bases unmatched to any gene: 9. The CDR3 is 15 amino acids. CDR3 sequence: CASSDPGGPRDGYTF. The DNA for the CDR3 is TGTGCCAGCAGTGACCCAGGGGGCCCTAGGGATGGCTACACCTTC.

V and J are TRBV21-1 and TRBJ1-1. TRBV21-1 has pseudogene status. The CDR3 has 15 residues. Here the CDR3 DNA reads TGTGCCAGCAGCAAAGGTTGTTTCGGTGGAACTGAAGCTTTCTTT. Translating gives CASSKGCFGGTEAFF.

The genes are TRBV28 and TRBJ2-4; TRBD2 aligns across 13 bases. CDR3 size: 14 residues. Germline CDR1 and CDR2: MDHEN and SYDVKM. V dropped 6 bases and J dropped 16; count of bases not matched to a gene: 12. CDR3: CASRVPGLAGRIYF. For the CDR3, the DNA is TGTGCCAGCAGAGTACCGGGACTAGCGGGACGGATATACTTC.

The chain employs TRBV7-3 and TRBJ2-2; D gene uncertain. Germline loops: CDR1 SGHTA, CDR2 FQGTGA. Trimming cost V 4 bases and J 2 bases, with 8 bases left between them. The CDR3 consists of 14 residues. CDR3: CASSSTSNTGELFF. The CDR3 DNA sequence: TGTGCCAGCAGCTCCACCAGTAACACCGGGGAGCTGTTTTTT.

This sequence joins TRBV9 and TRBJ1-3; 8 bases match TRBD1. The CDR3 has 15 amino acids. CDR1 and CDR2 (germline): SGDLS, YYNGEE. After removal of 0 bases from V and 7 bases from J, the junction contained 6 bases not matched to a gene. CDR3 coding DNA: TGTGCCAGCAGCGTAGCTGTGGGACAGGCGAACACCATATATTTT. It encodes CASSVAVGQANTIYF.

This chain joins TRBV5-6 and TRBJ1-5; D not resolved. Germline assignment: CDR1 SGHDT and CDR2 YYEEEE. The CDR3 runs 15 residues. V was shortened by 0 bases and J by 1 base, with 8 bases between the two germline ends. CDR3 in amino acids: CASSLAVQSNQPQHF. CDR3 DNA: TGTGCCAGCAGCTTGGCAGTCCAGAGCAATCAGCCCCAGCATTTT.